This is a list of T cell receptor beta chains from one sample in a study of T cell responses to AZD1222 COVID-19 vaccine. Clones were read by immunoSEQ multiplex PCR, and TCRdb kept only the in-frame ones, dropping some. The sample holds 80,000 or so clones, about nine tenths seen once. This specimen was peripheral blood, taken on day 0 of MenACWY control vaccination. These receptor sequences come from an adult in good health. The CDR3 runs from the conserved cysteine through the conserved F or W. The order of the fields is D gene, clone size, J gene, V gene, CDR3 DNA, CDR3 protein. A D gene is named only where the DNA matches it firmly. Clone size is given for some rows only: seen once, a few or many times, or a class if the clone is expanded.

TRBD1 NA TRBJ2-7 TRBV9 TGTGCCAGCAGCCCTAAAGGTGGGACAGGGGCCTACGAGCAGTACTTC CASSPKGGTGAYEQYF
NA NA TRBJ1-5 TRBV6-4 TGTGCCAGCAGCTTTTCTCCTGGGGAGCGCAATCAGCCCCAGCATTTT CASSFSPGERNQPQHF
NA NA TRBJ2-1 TRBV5-4 TGTGCCAGCAGCTTGACAGCTAATGAGCAGTTCTTC CASSLTANEQFF
NA NA TRBJ1-5 TRBV10-2 TGCGCCAGCAGTGACGGATTTGACCAGCATTTT CASSDGFDQHF
NA NA TRBJ2-7 TRBV5-1 TGCGCCAGCAGCCTGACAGGAGACTTCTACGAGCAGTACTTC CASSLTGDFYEQYF
NA NA TRBJ2-1 TRBV25-1 TGTGCCAGAGAGTACAATGAGCAGTTCTTC CAREYNEQFF
TRBD2 NA TRBJ2-5 TRBV15 TGTGCCACCTCCTCCGGGAGGGGAGAGACCCAGTACTTC CATSSGRGETQYF
NA NA TRBJ1-4 TRBV5-5 TGTGCCAGCACCCAGTCAGCGGGTCTTATAGGCGAAAAACTGTTTTTT CASTQSAGLIGEKLFF
TRBD2 NA TRBJ2-5 TRBV10-2 TGCGCCAGTGGATACGGACTAGCGGACCAAGAGACCCAGTACTTC CASGYGLADQETQYF
NA NA TRBJ2-7 TRBV15 TGTGCCACCAGCAGGGATCGGGTGGTAACAGGGCACGAGCAGTACTTC CATSRDRVVTGHEQYF
NA NA TRBJ1-4 TRBV28 TGTGCCAGCGAGGACAGCCTTAATGAAAAACTGTTTTTT CASEDSLNEKLFF
TRBD1 NA TRBJ1-1 TRBV6-5 TGTGCCAGCCCGGGACAGTGGGGCACTGAAGCTTTCTTT CASPGQWGTEAFF
NA NA TRBJ1-2 TRBV5-1 TGCGCCAGCAGCTTGACCGGGGCTGGCTACACCTTC CASSLTGAGYTF
NA NA TRBJ1-3 TRBV12-3/TRBV12-4 TGTGCCAGCAGCCCTAGTACCGTTGGGCCTTATTTT CASSPSTVGPYF
NA NA TRBJ2-1 TRBV2 TGTGCCAGCAGTGGGGCCGGAACAGGAGGCGATGAGCAGTTCTTC CASSGAGTGGDEQFF
NA NA TRBJ2-4 TRBV28 TGTGCCGCGCAATCCTGGGGACTAGCCAAAAACATTCAGTACTTC CAAQSWGLAKNIQYF
NA NA TRBJ2-1 TRBV27 TGTGCCAGCAGTCGAAACAGGGACTCCTACAATGAGCAGTTCTTC CASSRNRDSYNEQFF
NA NA TRBJ1-1 TRBV10-2 TGCGCCAGCAGTGAGTCCGGAGAGGCTACTGAAGCTTTCTTT CASSESGEATEAFF
TRBD2 NA TRBJ2-1 TRBV14 TGTGCCAGCAGCCTCGGAAGGGGACTAGCGGGAGGAAACTACAATGAGCAGTTCTTC CASSLGRGLAGGNYNEQFF
NA NA TRBJ1-1 TRBV7-9 TGTGCCAGCAGCTTAAGGGGGGGAATAGGAGCTTTCTTT CASSLRGGIGAFF
NA NA TRBJ2-1 TRBV27 TGTGCCATCAAGAGGGGACCCTCGGAGCAGTTCTTC CAIKRGPSEQFF
NA NA TRBJ2-3 TRBV3-1/TRBV3-2 TGTGCCAGCGGGGAGCTAGCCGCCACAGATACGCAGTATTTT CASGELAATDTQYF
TRBD2 NA TRBJ2-5 TRBV10-3 TGTGCCATCAGTGCTGCACTAGCGGCCCAAGAGACCCAGTACTTC CAISAALAAQETQYF
TRBD2 NA TRBJ2-3 TRBV6-5 TGTGCCAGCAAAGGGGAGGGAACGGGAGATACGCAGTATTTT CASKGEGTGDTQYF
NA NA TRBJ2-1 TRBV29-1 TGCAGCGGGACCCTAAACAATGAGCAGTTCTTC CSGTLNNEQFF
NA NA TRBJ2-1 TRBV19 TGTGCCAGTAGTTGGACCCGAAATGAGCAGTTCTTC CASSWTRNEQFF
NA NA TRBJ1-2 TRBV7-3 TGTGCCAGCAGCTTAAGGGCAGGGGAAGCTGGCTACACCTTC CASSLRAGEAGYTF
NA NA TRBJ2-7 TRBV5-1 TGCGCCAGCAGCTTGGAGACAGTAGCCTACGAGCAGTACTTC CASSLETVAYEQYF
NA once TRBJ1-6 TRBV10-1 TGCGCCAGCAGCGGGGGGGCCTGGAATTCACCCCTCCACTTT CASSGGAWNSPLHF
NA NA TRBJ2-1 TRBV18 TGTGCCAGCTCACCACCGTCGCGGGTGTCCTACAATGAGCAGTTCTTC CASSPPSRVSYNEQFF
NA NA TRBJ1-2 TRBV3-1/TRBV3-2 TGTGCCAGCAGCCAAGATGCAGGGGACTATGGCTACACCTTC CASSQDAGDYGYTF
NA NA TRBJ1-2 TRBV19 TGTGCCAGTAGTCGGCGGCAGAACTATGGCTACACCTTC CASSRRQNYGYTF
TRBD2 NA TRBJ2-7 TRBV3-1/TRBV3-2 TGTGCCAGCAGCCAACGAACCGTGGGGGGGTACGAGCAGTACTTC CASSQRTVGGYEQYF
TRBD1 few TRBJ1-1 TRBV5-1 TGCGCCAGCAGCCTCGATGGACAGGGAAAAGCTTTCTTT CASSLDGQGKAFF
NA NA TRBJ1-2 TRBV27 TGTGCCAGCAGTCCAAAGTGGGGAATGGAGAGGTACACCTTC CASSPKWGMERYTF
TRBD1 few TRBJ1-1 TRBV19 TGTGCCAGTACTCCCTCGGGACAGGGTGTACGGAACACTGAAGCTTTCTTT CASTPSGQGVRNTEAFF
NA NA TRBJ1-1 TRBV7-9 TGTGCCAGCAGCTCCGGGACCGAGAAGACTGAAGCTTTCTTT CASSSGTEKTEAFF
NA NA TRBJ2-2 TRBV6-5 TGTGCCAGCAGTCTAGGGCCTAGGGGCGGGGAGCTGTTTTTT CASSLGPRGGELFF
NA NA TRBJ2-7 TRBV14 TGTGCCAGCAGCTCCGATATTGGGTCCGCTTACGAGCAGTACTTC CASSSDIGSAYEQYF
NA NA TRBJ2-7 TRBV7-2 TGTGCCAGCAGCTCACAGGGAACGGCCTGGTACGAGCAGTACTTC CASSSQGTAWYEQYF
TRBD2 NA TRBJ2-1 TRBV11-1 TGTGCCAGCAGCCCGGGACTAGCGGGAGCAAGTGAGCAGTTCTTC CASSPGLAGASEQFF
NA NA TRBJ2-7 TRBV7-2 TGTGCCAGCAGCTCACGCTTACAGCTCGCGGAGTACTTC CASSSRLQLAEYF
NA NA TRBJ1-2 TRBV30 TGTGCCGGACATGGCTACACCTTC CAGHGYTF
NA NA TRBJ2-7 TRBV9 TGTGCCAGCAGCGGCTCGGGACCGCTGGCGAGGCAGTACTTC CASSGSGPLARQYF
NA NA TRBJ2-1 TRBV30 TGTGCCTGGAGTGCGGGACCCTACAATGAGCAGTTCTTC CAWSAGPYNEQFF
NA NA TRBJ2-2 TRBV4-1 TGCGCCAGCAGCCAAGCAGGGACCGGGGAGCTGTTTTTT CASSQAGTGELFF
NA NA TRBJ2-1 TRBV27 TGTGCCAGCAGTTTATACCCTGGGACCAATGAGCAGTTCTTC CASSLYPGTNEQFF
TRBD2 few TRBJ2-2 TRBV7-2 TGTGCCAGCAGCTTAGCAGCGGGAGGGCCAACCGGGGAGCTGTTTTTT CASSLAAGGPTGELFF